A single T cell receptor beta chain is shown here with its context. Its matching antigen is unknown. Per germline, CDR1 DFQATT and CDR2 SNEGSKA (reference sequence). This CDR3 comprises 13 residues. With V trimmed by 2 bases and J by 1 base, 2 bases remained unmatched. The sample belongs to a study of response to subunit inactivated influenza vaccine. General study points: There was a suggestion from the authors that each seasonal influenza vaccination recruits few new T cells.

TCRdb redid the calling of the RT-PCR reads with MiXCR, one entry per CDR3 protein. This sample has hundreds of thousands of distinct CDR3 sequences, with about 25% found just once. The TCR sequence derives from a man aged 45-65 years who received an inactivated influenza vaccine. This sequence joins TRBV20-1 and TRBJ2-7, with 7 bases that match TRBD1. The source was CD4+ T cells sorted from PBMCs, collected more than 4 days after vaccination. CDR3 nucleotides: TGCAGTGCTAGAATACAGGGGTCCTACGAGCAGTACTTC. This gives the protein CSARIQGSYEQYF.